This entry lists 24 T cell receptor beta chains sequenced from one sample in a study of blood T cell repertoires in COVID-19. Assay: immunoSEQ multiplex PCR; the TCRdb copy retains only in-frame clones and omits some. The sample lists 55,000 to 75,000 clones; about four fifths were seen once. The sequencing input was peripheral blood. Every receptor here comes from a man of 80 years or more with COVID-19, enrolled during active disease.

CDR3 coding DNA: TGTGCCAGCAGCTTGGAGACTTGGGATGAAAAACTGTTTTTT. It encodes CASSLETWDEKLFF. This rearrangement joins TRBV5-5 to TRBJ1-4, with D unclear. Trimming cost V 0 bases and J 6 bases, with 9 bases left between them. Germline values: CDR1 SGHKS, CDR2 YYEKEE (reference sequence). The CDR3 covers 14 residues.

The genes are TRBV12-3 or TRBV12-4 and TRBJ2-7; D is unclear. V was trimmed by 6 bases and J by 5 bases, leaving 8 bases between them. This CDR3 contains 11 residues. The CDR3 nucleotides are TGTGCCAGCAGGACGGCGGACGAGCAGTACTTC. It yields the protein CASRTADEQYF.

Here the CDR3 reads CSVSSGRSSYNEQFF. CDR3 in DNA: TGCAGCGTCTCGAGCGGGAGGAGCTCCTACAATGAGCAGTTCTTC. This chain uses TRBV29-1 with TRBJ2-1; TRBD2 agrees at 9 bases. The V gene's germline CDR1 is SQVTM and CDR2 ANQGSEA. CDR3 length equals 15 residues. Trimming took 6 bases from V and 0 from J; bases not matched to a gene: 6.

In DNA, the CDR3 is TGTGCCAGTAGTATAAGGTCGGACAGGGTCCCCCCCAACTATGGCTACACCTTC. Translating it yields CASSIRSDRVPPNYGYTF. The chain couples TRBV19 to TRBJ1-2; 8 nucleotides match TRBD1. With V trimmed by 2 bases and J by 2 bases, 13 bases remained unmatched. Germline CDR1 and CDR2: LNHDA and SQIVND (reference sequence). CDR3 length: 18 amino acids.

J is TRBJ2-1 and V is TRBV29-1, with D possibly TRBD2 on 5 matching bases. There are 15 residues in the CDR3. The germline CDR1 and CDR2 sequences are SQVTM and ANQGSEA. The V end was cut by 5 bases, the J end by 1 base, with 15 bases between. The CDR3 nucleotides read TGCAGCGTTCCCGACTATGCGGAGTCCTACAATGAGCAGTTCTTC. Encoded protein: CSVPDYAESYNEQFF.

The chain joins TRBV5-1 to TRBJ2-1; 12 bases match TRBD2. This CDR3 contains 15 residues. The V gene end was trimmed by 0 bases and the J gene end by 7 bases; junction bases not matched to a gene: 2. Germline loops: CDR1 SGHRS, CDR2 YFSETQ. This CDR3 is CASSLGTSGTNEQFF. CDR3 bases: TGCGCCAGCAGCTTGGGGACTAGCGGGACTAATGAGCAGTTCTTC.

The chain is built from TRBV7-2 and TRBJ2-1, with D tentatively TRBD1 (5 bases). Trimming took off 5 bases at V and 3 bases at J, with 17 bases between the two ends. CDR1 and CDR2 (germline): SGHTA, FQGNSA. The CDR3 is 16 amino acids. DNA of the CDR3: TGTGCCAGCAGCCGTAGTGGGGCCCTCGACTACAATGAGCAGTTCTTC. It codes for CASSRSGALDYNEQFF.

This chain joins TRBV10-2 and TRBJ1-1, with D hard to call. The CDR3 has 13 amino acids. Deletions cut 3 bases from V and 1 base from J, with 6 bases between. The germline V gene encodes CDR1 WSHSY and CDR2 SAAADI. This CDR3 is CASSDPGNTEAFF. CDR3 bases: TGCGCCAGCAGTGACCCGGGGAACACTGAAGCTTTCTTT.

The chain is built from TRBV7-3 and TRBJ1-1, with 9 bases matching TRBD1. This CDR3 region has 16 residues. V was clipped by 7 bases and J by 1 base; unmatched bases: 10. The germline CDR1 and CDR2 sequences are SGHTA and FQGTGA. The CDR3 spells CASTPGTGKGNTEAFF. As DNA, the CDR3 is TGTGCCAGCACCCCCGGGACAGGGAAGGGGAACACTGAAGCTTTCTTT.

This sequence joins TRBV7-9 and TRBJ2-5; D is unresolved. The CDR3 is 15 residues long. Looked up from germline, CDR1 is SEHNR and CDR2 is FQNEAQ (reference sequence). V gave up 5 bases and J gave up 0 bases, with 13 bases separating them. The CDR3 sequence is CASSARSANQETQYF. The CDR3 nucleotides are TGTGCCAGCAGCGCCCGCTCAGCGAACCAAGAGACCCAGTACTTC. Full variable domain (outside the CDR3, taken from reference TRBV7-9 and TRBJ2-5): DTGVSQNPRHKITKRGQNVTFRCDPISEHNRLYWYRQTLGQGPEFLTYFQNEAQLEKSRLLSDRFSAERPKGSFSTLEIQRTEQGDSAMYLCASSARSANQETQYFGPGTRLLVL.

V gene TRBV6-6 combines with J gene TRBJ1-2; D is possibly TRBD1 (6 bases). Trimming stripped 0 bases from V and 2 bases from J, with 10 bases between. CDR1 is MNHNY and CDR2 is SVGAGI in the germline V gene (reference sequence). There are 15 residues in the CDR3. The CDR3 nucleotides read TGTGCCAGCAGTTACTCAGGGGGACCGAACTATGGCTACACCTTC. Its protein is CASSYSGGPNYGYTF.

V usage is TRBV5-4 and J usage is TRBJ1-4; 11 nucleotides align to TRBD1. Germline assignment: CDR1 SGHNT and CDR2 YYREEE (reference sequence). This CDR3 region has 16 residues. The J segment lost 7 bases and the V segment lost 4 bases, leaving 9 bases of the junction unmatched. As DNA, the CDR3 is TGTGCCAGCAGCGTAGAACCGGGACAGGGGGTTGAAAAACTGTTTTTT. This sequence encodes CASSVEPGQGVEKLFF.

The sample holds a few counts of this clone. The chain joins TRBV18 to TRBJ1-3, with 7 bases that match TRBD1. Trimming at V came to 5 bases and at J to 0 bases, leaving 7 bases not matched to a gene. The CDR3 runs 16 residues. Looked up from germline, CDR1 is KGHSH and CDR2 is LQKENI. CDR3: CASSTGTEFSGNTIYF. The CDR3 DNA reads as TGTGCCAGCTCAACCGGGACAGAATTCTCTGGAAACACCATATATTTT.

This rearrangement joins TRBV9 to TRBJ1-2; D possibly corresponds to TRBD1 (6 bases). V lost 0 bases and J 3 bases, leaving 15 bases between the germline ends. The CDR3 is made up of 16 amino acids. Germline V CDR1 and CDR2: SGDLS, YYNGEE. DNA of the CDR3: TGTGCCAGCAGCGTAGGGGGGGGTGCAGGGGACTATGGCTACACCTTC. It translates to CASSVGGGAGDYGYTF.

This CDR3 reads CASSLAIQGEAFF. CDR3 DNA sequence: TGTGCCAGCAGCTTAGCCATACAGGGTGAAGCTTTCTTT. This chain uses TRBV7-8 with TRBJ1-1; weak D call: TRBD1 (6 bases). CDR3 length: 13 amino acids. V shed 0 bases and J shed 7 bases, with 9 bases lying between them. Germline V gives CDR1 SGHVS, CDR2 FQNEAQ.

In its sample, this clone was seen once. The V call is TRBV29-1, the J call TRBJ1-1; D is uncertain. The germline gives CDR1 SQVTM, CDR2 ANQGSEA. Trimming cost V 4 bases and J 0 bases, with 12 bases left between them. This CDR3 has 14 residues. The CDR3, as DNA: TGCAGCGTTGTAGCTAGGTCGATGAACACTGAAGCTTTCTTT. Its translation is CSVVARSMNTEAFF.

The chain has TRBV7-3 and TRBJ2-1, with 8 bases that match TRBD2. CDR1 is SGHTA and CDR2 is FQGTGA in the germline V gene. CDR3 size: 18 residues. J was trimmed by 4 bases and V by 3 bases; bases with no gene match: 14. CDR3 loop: CASSLRPTSVGGYNEQFF. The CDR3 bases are TGTGCCAGCAGCTTGCGACCGACTAGCGTTGGAGGGTACAATGAGCAGTTCTTC.

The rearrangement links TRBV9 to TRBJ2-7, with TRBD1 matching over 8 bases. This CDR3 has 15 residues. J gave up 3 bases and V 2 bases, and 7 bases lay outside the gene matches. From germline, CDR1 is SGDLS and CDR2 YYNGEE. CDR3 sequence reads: CASSVGRGRNYEQYF. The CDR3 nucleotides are TGTGCCAGCAGCGTTGGCAGGGGGCGTAACTACGAGCAGTACTTC.

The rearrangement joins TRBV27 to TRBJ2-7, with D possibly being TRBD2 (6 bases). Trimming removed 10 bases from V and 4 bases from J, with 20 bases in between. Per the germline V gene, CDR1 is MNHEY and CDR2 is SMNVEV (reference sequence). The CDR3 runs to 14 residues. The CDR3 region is CATSTPALAYEQYV. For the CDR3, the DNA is TGTGCCACCTCCACCCCAGCGCTAGCGTACGAGCAGTACGTC.

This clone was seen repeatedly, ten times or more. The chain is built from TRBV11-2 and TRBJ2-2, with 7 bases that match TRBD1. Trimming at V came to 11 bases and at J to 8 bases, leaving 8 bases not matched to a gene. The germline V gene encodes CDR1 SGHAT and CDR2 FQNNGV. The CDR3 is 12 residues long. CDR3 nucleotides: TGTGCCTGTAGACAGGGACCGGGGGAGCTGTTTTTT. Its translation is CACRQGPGELFF. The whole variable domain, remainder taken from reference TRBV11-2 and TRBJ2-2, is EAGVAQSPRYKIIEKRQSVAFWCNPISGHATLYWYQQILGQGPKLLIQFQNNGVVDDSQLPKDRFSAERLKGVDSTLKIQPAKLEDSAVYLCACRQGPGELFFGEGSRLTVL.

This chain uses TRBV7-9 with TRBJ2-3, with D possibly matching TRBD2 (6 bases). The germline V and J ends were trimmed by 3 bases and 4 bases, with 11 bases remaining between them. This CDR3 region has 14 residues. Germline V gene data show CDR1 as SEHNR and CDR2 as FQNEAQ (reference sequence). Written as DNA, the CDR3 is TGTGCCAGCAGCTTCAGCGCTAGCGCAGATACGCAGTATTTT. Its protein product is CASSFSASADTQYF.

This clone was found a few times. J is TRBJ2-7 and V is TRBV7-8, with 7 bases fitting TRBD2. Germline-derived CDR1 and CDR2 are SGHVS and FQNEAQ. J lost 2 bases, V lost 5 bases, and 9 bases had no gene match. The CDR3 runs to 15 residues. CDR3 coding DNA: TGTGCCAGCAGCCCGGCCTCAGGGAGGGCCTACGAGCAGTACTTC. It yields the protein CASSPASGRAYEQYF.

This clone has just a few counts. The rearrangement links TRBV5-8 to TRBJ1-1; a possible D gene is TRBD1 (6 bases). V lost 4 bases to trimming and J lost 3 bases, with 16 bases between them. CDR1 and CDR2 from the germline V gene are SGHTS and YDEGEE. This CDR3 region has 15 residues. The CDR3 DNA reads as TGTGCCAGCAGCCCGGGGAGGGGGTTCGACACTGAAGCTTTCTTT. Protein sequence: CASSPGRGFDTEAFF.

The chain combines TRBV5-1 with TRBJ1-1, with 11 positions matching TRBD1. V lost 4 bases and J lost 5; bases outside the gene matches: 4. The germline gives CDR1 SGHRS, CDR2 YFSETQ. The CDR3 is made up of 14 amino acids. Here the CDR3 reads CASSGQGAETEAFF. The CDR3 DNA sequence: TGCGCCAGCAGCGGACAGGGGGCTGAAACTGAAGCTTTCTTT.